The rows below give T cell receptor beta chains drawn from one sample of a study of HIV-infected children after antiretroviral therapy interruption. TCRdb redid the calling of the 3' RACE reads with MiXCR, one entry per CDR3 protein. The sample consists of around 50,000 distinct CDR3 sequences, around 4% of them appearing once. The source material was CD45RA+ CD4+ T cells from PBMCs, pooled from several time points, sampled from a donor given antiretroviral therapy, either interrupted or continuous. The receptors were sampled from a pool of human donors with HIV. CDR3s include the opening cysteine and the closing phenylalanine or tryptophan. Fields, in order: CDR3 length, V gene, clone size, J gene, D gene, CDR3 DNA, CDR3 protein. A D gene is named only where the DNA matches it firmly. Only some rows state a clone size, as once, few, many or a class for expanded clones.

cdr3_length: 15
v_call: TRBV29-1
clone_size: many
j_call: TRBJ1-2
d_call: NA
cdr3_nt: TGCAGCGTTGAAGATCCAGGTTCGCAAAGCTATGGCTACACCTTC
cdr3_aa: CSVEDPGSQSYGYTF

cdr3_length: 13
v_call: TRBV12-3/TRBV12-4
clone_size: NA
j_call: TRBJ1-5
d_call: NA
cdr3_nt: TGTGCCAGCACCAGTGGCCCAAATCAGCCCCAGCATTTT
cdr3_aa: CASTSGPNQPQHF

cdr3_length: 14
v_call: TRBV19
clone_size: many
j_call: TRBJ2-6
d_call: NA
cdr3_nt: TGTGCCACTTTGGGCAGCTCTGGGGCCAACGTCCTGACTTTC
cdr3_aa: CATLGSSGANVLTF

cdr3_length: 15
v_call: TRBV27
clone_size: many
j_call: TRBJ1-6
d_call: NA
cdr3_nt: TGTGCCAGCAGTTCGAACAGCTCCTATAATTCACCCCTCCACTTT
cdr3_aa: CASSSNSSYNSPLHF

cdr3_length: 14
v_call: TRBV7-9
clone_size: many
j_call: TRBJ2-7
d_call: TRBD2
cdr3_nt: TGTGCCAGCAGCTTCGGGACTAACTCCTACGAGCAGTACTTC
cdr3_aa: CASSFGTNSYEQYF

cdr3_length: 12
v_call: TRBV7-9
clone_size: few
j_call: TRBJ1-1
d_call: TRBD1
cdr3_nt: TGTGCCAGCAGCTCTTTGACAGGGGATGCTTTCTTT
cdr3_aa: CASSSLTGDAFF

cdr3_length: 17
v_call: TRBV5-6
clone_size: many
j_call: TRBJ2-2
d_call: NA
cdr3_nt: TGTGCCAGCAGCTTATTTCAGGGCGGAGGCTTTACCGGGGAGCTGTTTTTT
cdr3_aa: CASSLFQGGGFTGELFF

cdr3_length: 13
v_call: TRBV29-1
clone_size: many
j_call: TRBJ2-2
d_call: NA
cdr3_nt: TGCAGCGGCCGGGCCACAAACACCGGGGAGCTGTTTTTT
cdr3_aa: CSGRATNTGELFF

cdr3_length: 12
v_call: TRBV24-1
clone_size: many
j_call: TRBJ2-1
d_call: NA
cdr3_nt: TGTGCCACCAGTGATTTGGCGTCCTGGCAGTTCTTC
cdr3_aa: CATSDLASWQFF

cdr3_length: 16
v_call: TRBV12-3/TRBV12-4
clone_size: few
j_call: TRBJ1-3
d_call: TRBD1
cdr3_nt: TGTGCCAGCAGCCCTGATGCCAGGGGGCCTGGAAACACCATATATTTT
cdr3_aa: CASSPDARGPGNTIYF

cdr3_length: 12
v_call: TRBV12-3/TRBV12-4
clone_size: many
j_call: TRBJ1-2
d_call: NA
cdr3_nt: TGTGCCAGCAGTCCAGGGAACTATGGCTACACCTTC
cdr3_aa: CASSPGNYGYTF

cdr3_length: 12
v_call: TRBV2
clone_size: NA
j_call: TRBJ2-3
d_call: NA
cdr3_nt: TGTGCCAGCAAGGGTGAGGTGGATACGCAGTATTTT
cdr3_aa: CASKGEVDTQYF